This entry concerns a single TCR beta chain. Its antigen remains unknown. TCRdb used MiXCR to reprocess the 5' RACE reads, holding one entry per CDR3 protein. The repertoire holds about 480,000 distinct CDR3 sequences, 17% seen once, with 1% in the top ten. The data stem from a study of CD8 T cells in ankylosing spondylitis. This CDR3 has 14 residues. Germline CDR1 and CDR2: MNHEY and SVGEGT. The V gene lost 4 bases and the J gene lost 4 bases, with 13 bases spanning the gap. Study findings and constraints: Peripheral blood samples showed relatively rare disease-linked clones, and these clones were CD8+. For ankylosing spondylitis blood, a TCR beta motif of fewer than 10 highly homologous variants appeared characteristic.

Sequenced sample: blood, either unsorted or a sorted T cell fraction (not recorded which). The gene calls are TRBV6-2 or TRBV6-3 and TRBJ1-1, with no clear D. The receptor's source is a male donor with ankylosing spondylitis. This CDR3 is CASSSQSASTEAFF. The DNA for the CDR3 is TGTGCCAGCAGTTCCCAGTCTGCGAGCACTGAAGCTTTCTTT.